This T cell receptor (beta chain) was captured by sequencing in a study of OX40 agonist ivuxolimab in advanced cancers. Study results and caveats: At 0.1 to 3.0 mg/kg, clonal expansion of CD4+ and CD8+ blood T cells had occurred by week 6. Partial responders treated at 0.1-3.0 mg/kg exhibited clonal expansion among the lowest measured.

A word on this clone: Its target is unknown.

The assay was immunoSEQ multiplex PCR, and TCRdb's table has in-frame clones only and misses some. The repertoire holds roughly 10,000 clones, with more than 60% as singletons. This sequence was found in an adult with an advanced solid tumor such as melanoma, head and neck, liver or kidney cancer. The source was CD4+ or CD8+ T cells sorted from blood, collected in a trial of the OX40 agonist ivuxolimab.

The CDR3 region is CASSSGGTGPFNYGYTF. The CDR3 DNA reads as TGTGCCAGCAGCTCCGGGGGGACAGGGCCTTTTAACTATGGCTACACCTTC. V gene TRBV7-3 combines with J gene TRBJ1-2; 9 positions agree with TRBD1. Germline loops: CDR1 SGHTA, CDR2 FQGTGA. The length of the CDR3 is 17 residues. J lost 1 base, V lost 4 bases, and 10 bases had no gene match.